This TCR beta chain was retrieved from a study of Ad26.COV2.S vaccination and SARS-CoV-2 variants. Study details: Among those in the COV1001 Ad26.COV2.S trial arm was the donor.

Regarding this clone: The target antigen is unknown.

This table comes from immunoSEQ multiplex PCR, and its TCRdb copy is limited to in-frame clones, with some not included. In the table there are about 430,000 clones, 90% of which are singletons. Treatment defined: over 15 received Ad26.COV2.S at low or high dose, single or two shots; about 5 received placebo; per-sample allocation not given. Sampling was performed 63 days after the first vaccine or placebo injection. Study-wide results and limits: Participants given vaccine showed non-spike TCR breadth similar to that of placebo recipients.

Trimming took off 0 bases at V and 4 bases at J, with 9 bases between the two ends. Germline V gene sequence: CDR1 MNHEY, CDR2 SVGEGT. The CDR3 is 14 residues long. This chain connects TRBV6-2 or TRBV6-3 to TRBJ2-5, with D possibly being TRBD1 (5 bases). The source of this sequence is a person between 18 and 59 years old who received the Ad26.COV2.S COVID-19 vaccine or a placebo. Sequenced material: peripheral blood, taken in a trial of Ad26.COV2.S vaccine versus placebo. CDR3 region: CASSYSAGLETQYF. DNA of the CDR3: TGTGCCAGCAGTTACTCGGCAGGGCTAGAGACCCAGTACTTC.